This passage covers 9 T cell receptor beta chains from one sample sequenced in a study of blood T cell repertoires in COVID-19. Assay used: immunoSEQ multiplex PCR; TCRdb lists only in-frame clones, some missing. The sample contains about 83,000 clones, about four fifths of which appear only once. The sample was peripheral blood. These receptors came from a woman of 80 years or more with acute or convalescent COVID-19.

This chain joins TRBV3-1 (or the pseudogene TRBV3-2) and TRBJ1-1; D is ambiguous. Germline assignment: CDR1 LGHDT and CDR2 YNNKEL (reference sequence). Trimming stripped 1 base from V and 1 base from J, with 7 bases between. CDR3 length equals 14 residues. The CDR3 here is CASSQAGRNTEAFF. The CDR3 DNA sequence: TGTGCCAGCAGCCAAGCGGGGAGGAACACTGAAGCTTTCTTT.

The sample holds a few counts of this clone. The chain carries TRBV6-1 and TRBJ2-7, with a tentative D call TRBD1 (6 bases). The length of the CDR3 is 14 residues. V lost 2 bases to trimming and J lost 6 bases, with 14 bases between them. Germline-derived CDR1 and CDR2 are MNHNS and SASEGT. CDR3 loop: CASSEIQGLGEQYF. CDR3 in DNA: TGTGCCAGCAGTGAAATCCAGGGGCTCGGCGAGCAGTACTTC.

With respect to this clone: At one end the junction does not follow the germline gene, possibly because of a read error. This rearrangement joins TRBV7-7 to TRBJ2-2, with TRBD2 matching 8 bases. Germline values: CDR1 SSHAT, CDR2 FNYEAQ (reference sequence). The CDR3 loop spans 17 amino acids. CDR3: CASSLAPAGAYTGELFF. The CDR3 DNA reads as TGTGCTAGCAGCTTAGCCCCAGCGGGGGCCTACACCGGGGAGCTGTTTTTT.

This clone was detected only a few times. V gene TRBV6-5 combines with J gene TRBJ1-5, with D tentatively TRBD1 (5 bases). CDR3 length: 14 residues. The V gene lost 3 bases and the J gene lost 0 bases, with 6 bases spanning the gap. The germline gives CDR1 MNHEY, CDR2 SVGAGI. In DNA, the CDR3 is TGTGCCAGCAGTTATAGGGGTAGCAATCAGCCCCAGCATTTT. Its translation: CASSYRGSNQPQHF.

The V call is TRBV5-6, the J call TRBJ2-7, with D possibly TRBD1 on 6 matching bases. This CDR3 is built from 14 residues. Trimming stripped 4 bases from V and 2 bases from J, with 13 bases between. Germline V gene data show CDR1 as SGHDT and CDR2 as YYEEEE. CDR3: CASSLPGHPYEQYF. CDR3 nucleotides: TGTGCCAGCAGCCTTCCGGGACACCCCTACGAGCAGTACTTC.

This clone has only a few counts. Here the CDR3 DNA reads TGTGCCTGGAGAGGGGGCTTGAATCAGCCCCAGCATTTT. Translating it yields CAWRGGLNQPQHF. V is TRBV30 and J is TRBJ1-5; TRBD1 matches 7 bases. Germline assignment: CDR1 GTSNPN and CDR2 SVGIG (reference sequence). Losses at the gene ends were 3 bases for V and 4 bases for J; bases not matched to a gene: 3. The CDR3 has 13 residues.

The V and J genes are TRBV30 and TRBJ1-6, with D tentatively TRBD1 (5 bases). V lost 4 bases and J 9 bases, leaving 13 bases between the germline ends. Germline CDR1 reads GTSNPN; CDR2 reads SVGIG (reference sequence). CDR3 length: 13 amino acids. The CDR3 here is CAWIGQGASPLHF. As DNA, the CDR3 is TGTGCCTGGATAGGGCAGGGTGCTTCACCCCTCCACTTT. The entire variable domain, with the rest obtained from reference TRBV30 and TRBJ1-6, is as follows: SQTIHQWPATLVQPVGSPLSLECTVEGTSNPNLYWYRQAAGRGLQLLFYSVGIGQISSEVPQNLSASRPQDRQFILSSKKLLLSDSGFYLCAWIGQGASPLHFGNGTRLTVT.

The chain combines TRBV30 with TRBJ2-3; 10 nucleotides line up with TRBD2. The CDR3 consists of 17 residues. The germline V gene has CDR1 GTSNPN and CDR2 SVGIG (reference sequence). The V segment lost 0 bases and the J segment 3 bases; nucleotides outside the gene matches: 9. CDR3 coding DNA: TGTGCCTGGAGTGTAAGCCGACCTAGCGGGGGAACAGATACGCAGTATTTT. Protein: CAWSVSRPSGGTDTQYF.

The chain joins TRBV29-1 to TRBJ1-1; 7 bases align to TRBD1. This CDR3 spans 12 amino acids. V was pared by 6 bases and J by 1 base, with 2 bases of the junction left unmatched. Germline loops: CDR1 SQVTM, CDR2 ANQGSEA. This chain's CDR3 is CSVRTGNTEAFF. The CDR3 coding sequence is TGCAGCGTCCGGACAGGGAACACTGAAGCTTTCTTT.